Listed below are T cell receptor beta chains from one sample, sequenced in a study of cytomegalovirus exposure and HLA in healthy donors. Profiling relied on immunoSEQ multiplex PCR, and the TCRdb table lists in-frame clones only, not all of them. The sample shows 150,000 to 200,000 clones, around 80% of them seen only once. Sequences were obtained from PBMCs. These receptors all stem from a man aged 25-40 years in good health and CMV-seronegative. The CDR3 runs from the conserved cysteine through the conserved F or W. The order of the fields is clone size, V gene, J gene, D gene, CDR3 protein, CDR3 DNA. The D gene is left open where the match is weak. Clone size is stated in some rows and not others, as once, few, many or a class when expanded.

clone size: -; V gene: TRBV9; J gene: TRBJ2-7; D gene: -; CDR3 protein: CASSVGHSEQYF; CDR3 DNA: TGTGCCAGCAGCGTAGGTCACTCCGAGCAGTACTTC
clone size: -; V gene: TRBV6-5; J gene: TRBJ1-1; D gene: -; CDR3 protein: CASSNDRAKAFF; CDR3 DNA: TGTGCCAGCAGTAACGACAGAGCCAAAGCTTTCTTT
clone size: -; V gene: TRBV7-2; J gene: TRBJ2-5; D gene: TRBD2; CDR3 protein: CASSFWRGGREGETQYF; CDR3 DNA: TGTGCCAGCAGCTTTTGGCGGGGCGGGAGGGAAGGGGAGACCCAGTACTTC
clone size: -; V gene: TRBV30; J gene: TRBJ2-3; D gene: TRBD1; CDR3 protein: CAWEGTGLTDTQYF; CDR3 DNA: TGTGCCTGGGAGGGGACAGGACTCACAGATACGCAGTATTTT
clone size: -; V gene: TRBV30; J gene: TRBJ1-1; D gene: -; CDR3 protein: CAWNPRQLNTEAFF; CDR3 DNA: TGTGCCTGGAATCCCCGACAGCTGAACACTGAAGCTTTCTTT
clone size: -; V gene: TRBV7-9; J gene: TRBJ1-1; D gene: TRBD1; CDR3 protein: CASTLAQGGGTEAFF; CDR3 DNA: TGTGCCAGCACTCTGGCTCAGGGGGGAGGAACTGAAGCTTTCTTT
clone size: -; V gene: TRBV10-2; J gene: TRBJ2-2; D gene: -; CDR3 protein: CASREGASNTGELFF; CDR3 DNA: TGCGCCAGCCGGGAGGGGGCATCGAACACCGGGGAGCTGTTTTTT
clone size: -; V gene: TRBV29-1; J gene: TRBJ2-1; D gene: TRBD2; CDR3 protein: CSGGTSGRDIRYNEQFF; CDR3 DNA: TGCAGCGGCGGGACTAGCGGGAGAGATATTAGGTACAATGAGCAGTTCTTC
clone size: -; V gene: TRBV7-3; J gene: TRBJ2-3; D gene: -; CDR3 protein: CASSLNPRGTDTQYF; CDR3 DNA: TGTGCCAGCAGCTTAAATCCTCGCGGCACAGATACGCAGTATTTT
clone size: -; V gene: TRBV7-9; J gene: TRBJ2-5; D gene: TRBD2; CDR3 protein: CASSLTGTSRGTQYF; CDR3 DNA: TGTGCCAGCAGCCTAACCGGGACTAGCAGAGGGACCCAGTACTTC
clone size: -; V gene: TRBV29-1; J gene: TRBJ2-4; D gene: -; CDR3 protein: CSVVQAGASKNIQYF; CDR3 DNA: TGCAGCGTTGTGCAGGCAGGGGCTAGCAAAAACATTCAGTACTTC
clone size: -; V gene: TRBV27; J gene: TRBJ1-2; D gene: -; CDR3 protein: CASSLSGAVYGYTF; CDR3 DNA: TGTGCCAGCAGTTTATCGGGGGCTGTCTATGGCTACACCTTC
clone size: -; V gene: TRBV6-6; J gene: TRBJ2-7; D gene: TRBD1; CDR3 protein: CASTSGTEYEQYF; CDR3 DNA: TGTGCCAGCACCTCCGGGACAGAGTACGAGCAGTACTTC
clone size: -; V gene: TRBV14; J gene: TRBJ2-3; D gene: TRBD2; CDR3 protein: CASSLGSGSTDTQYF; CDR3 DNA: TGTGCCAGCAGCCTTGGTAGCGGGAGCACAGATACGCAGTATTTT
clone size: once; V gene: TRBV2; J gene: TRBJ1-2; D gene: -; CDR3 protein: CASSEAPFNYGYTF; CDR3 DNA: TGTGCCAGCAGTGAAGCTCCCTTCAACTATGGCTACACCTTC
clone size: -; V gene: TRBV5-4; J gene: TRBJ2-5; D gene: -; CDR3 protein: CASSFRDSETQYF; CDR3 DNA: TGTGCCAGCAGCTTTCGGGATTCCGAGACCCAGTACTTC
clone size: -; V gene: TRBV27; J gene: TRBJ2-7; D gene: TRBD2; CDR3 protein: CASTLAGGPTYEQYF; CDR3 DNA: TGTGCCAGCACCCTAGCGGGAGGGCCGACCTACGAGCAGTACTTC
clone size: -; V gene: TRBV7-2; J gene: TRBJ2-5; D gene: TRBD1; CDR3 protein: CASSPPGQGKSKTQYF; CDR3 DNA: TGTGCCAGCAGCCCCCCGGGACAGGGAAAGTCAAAGACCCAGTACTTC
clone size: -; V gene: TRBV7-2; J gene: TRBJ2-5; D gene: -; CDR3 protein: CASSLSLETQYF; CDR3 DNA: TGTGCCAGCAGCTTATCTTTAGAGACCCAGTACTTC
clone size: -; V gene: TRBV5-6; J gene: TRBJ1-1; D gene: -; CDR3 protein: CASSLRDVAFF; CDR3 DNA: TGTGCCAGCAGCTTACGGGATGTCGCTTTCTTT
clone size: few; V gene: TRBV28; J gene: TRBJ2-2; D gene: TRBD2; CDR3 protein: CASRLAGNTGELFF; CDR3 DNA: TGTGCCAGCAGGCTAGCGGGGAACACCGGGGAGCTGTTTTTT
clone size: -; V gene: TRBV9; J gene: TRBJ1-1; D gene: -; CDR3 protein: CASSKTDSDTEAFF; CDR3 DNA: TGTGCCAGCAGCAAAACGGACTCTGACACTGAAGCTTTCTTT
clone size: -; V gene: TRBV9; J gene: TRBJ1-2; D gene: TRBD1; CDR3 protein: CASSQSRDRGTNYGYTF; CDR3 DNA: TGTGCCAGCAGCCAGTCCCGGGACAGGGGAACTAACTATGGCTACACCTTC
clone size: -; V gene: TRBV15; J gene: TRBJ2-2; D gene: TRBD2; CDR3 protein: CATSRVNSGGVNTGELFF; CDR3 DNA: TGTGCCACCAGCAGAGTAAATTCGGGGGGAGTGAACACCGGGGAGCTGTTTTTT
clone size: -; V gene: TRBV6-6; J gene: TRBJ1-1; D gene: -; CDR3 protein: CASRDGGWDTEAFF; CDR3 DNA: TGTGCCAGCAGGGATGGGGGGTGGGACACTGAAGCTTTCTTT
clone size: -; V gene: TRBV2; J gene: TRBJ2-5; D gene: -; CDR3 protein: CASSESVGAGQETQYF; CDR3 DNA: TGTGCCAGCAGTGAATCGGTGGGGGCAGGGCAAGAGACCCAGTACTTC